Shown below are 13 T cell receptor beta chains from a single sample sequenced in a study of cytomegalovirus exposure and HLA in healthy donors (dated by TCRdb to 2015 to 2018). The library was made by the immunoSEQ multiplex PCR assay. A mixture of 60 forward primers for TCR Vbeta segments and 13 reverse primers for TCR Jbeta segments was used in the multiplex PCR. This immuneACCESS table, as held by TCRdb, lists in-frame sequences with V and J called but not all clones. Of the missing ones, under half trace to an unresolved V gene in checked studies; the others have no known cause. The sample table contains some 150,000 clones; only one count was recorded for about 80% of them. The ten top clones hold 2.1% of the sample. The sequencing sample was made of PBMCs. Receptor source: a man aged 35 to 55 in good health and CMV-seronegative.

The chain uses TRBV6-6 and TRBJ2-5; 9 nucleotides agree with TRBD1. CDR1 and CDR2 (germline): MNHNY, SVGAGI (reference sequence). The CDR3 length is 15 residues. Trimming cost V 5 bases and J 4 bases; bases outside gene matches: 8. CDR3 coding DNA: TGTGCCAGCAGTCTACCGGGACAGGGTAGAGAGACCCAGTACTTC. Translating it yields CASSLPGQGRETQYF.

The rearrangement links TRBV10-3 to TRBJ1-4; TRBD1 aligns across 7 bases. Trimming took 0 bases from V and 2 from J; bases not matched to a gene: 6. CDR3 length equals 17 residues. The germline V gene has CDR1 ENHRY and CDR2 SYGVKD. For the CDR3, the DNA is TGTGCCATCAGTGAGTCCGGACAGGCTTATACTAATGAAAAACTGTTTTTT. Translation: CAISESGQAYTNEKLFF.

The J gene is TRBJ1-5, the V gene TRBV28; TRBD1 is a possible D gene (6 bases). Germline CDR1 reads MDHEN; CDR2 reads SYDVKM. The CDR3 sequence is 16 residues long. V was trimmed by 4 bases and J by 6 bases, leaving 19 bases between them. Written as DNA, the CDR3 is TGTGCCAGCAGTTGTTGGGGGCAAATCAGTTGTCAGCCCCAGCATTTT. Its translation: CASSCWGQISCQPQHF.

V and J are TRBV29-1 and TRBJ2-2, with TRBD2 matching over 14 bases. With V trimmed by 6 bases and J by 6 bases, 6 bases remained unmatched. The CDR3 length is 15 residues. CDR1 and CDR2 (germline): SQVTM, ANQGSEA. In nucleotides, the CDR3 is TGCAGCGTGGGGACTAGCGGGAGTGGGGCCGGGGAGCTGTTTTTT. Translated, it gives CSVGTSGSGAGELFF.

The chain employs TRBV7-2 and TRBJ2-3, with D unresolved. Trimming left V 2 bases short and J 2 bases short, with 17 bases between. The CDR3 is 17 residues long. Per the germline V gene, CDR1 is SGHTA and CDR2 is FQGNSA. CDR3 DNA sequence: TGTGCCAGCAGCTTAACCCCTCGAGTGTTGGTCACAGATACGCAGTATTTT. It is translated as CASSLTPRVLVTDTQYF.

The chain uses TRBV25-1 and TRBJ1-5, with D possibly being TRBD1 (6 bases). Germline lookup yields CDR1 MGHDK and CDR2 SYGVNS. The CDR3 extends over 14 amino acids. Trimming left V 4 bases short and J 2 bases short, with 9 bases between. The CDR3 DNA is TGTGCCAGCAGTGGGACAGCCCGCAATCAGCCCCAGCATTTT. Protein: CASSGTARNQPQHF. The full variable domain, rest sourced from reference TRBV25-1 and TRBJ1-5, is EADIYQTPRYLVIGTGKKITLECSQTMGHDKMYWYQQDPGMELHLIHYSYGVNSTEKGDLSSESTVSRIRTEHFPLTLESARPSHTSQYLCASSGTARNQPQHFGDGTRLSIL.

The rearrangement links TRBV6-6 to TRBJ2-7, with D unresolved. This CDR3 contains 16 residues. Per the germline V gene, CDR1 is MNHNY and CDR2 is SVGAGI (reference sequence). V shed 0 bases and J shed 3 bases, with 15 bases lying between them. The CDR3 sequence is CASSYSRIGYYYEQYF. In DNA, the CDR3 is TGTGCCAGCAGTTACTCGAGGATCGGCTACTACTACGAGCAGTACTTC.

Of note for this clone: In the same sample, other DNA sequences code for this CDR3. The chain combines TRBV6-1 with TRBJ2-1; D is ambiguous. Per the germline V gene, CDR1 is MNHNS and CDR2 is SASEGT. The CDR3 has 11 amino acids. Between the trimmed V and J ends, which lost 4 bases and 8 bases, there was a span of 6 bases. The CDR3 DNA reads TGTGCCAGCAGTGTAACTTATGAGCAGTTCTTC. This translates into CASSVTYEQFF.

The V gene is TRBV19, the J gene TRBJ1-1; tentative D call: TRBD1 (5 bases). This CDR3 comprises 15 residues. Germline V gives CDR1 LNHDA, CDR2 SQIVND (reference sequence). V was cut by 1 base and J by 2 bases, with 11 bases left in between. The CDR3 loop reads CASSIAGTYNTEAFF. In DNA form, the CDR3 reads TGTGCCAGTAGTATAGCCGGGACTTATAACACTGAAGCTTTCTTT. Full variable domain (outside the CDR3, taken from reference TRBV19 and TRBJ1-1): DGGITQSPKYLFRKEGQNVTLSCEQNLNHDAMYWYRQDPGQGLRLIYYSQIVNDFQKGDIAEGYSVSREKKESFPLTVTSAQKNPTAFYLCASSIAGTYNTEAFFGQGTRLTVV.

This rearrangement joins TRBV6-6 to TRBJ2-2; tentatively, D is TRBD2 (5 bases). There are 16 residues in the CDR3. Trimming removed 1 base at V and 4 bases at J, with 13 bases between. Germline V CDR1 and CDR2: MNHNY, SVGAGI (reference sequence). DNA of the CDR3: TGTGCCAGCAGTTACTTTTCCGGGAAGGGCACCGGGGAGCTGTTTTTT. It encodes CASSYFSGKGTGELFF.

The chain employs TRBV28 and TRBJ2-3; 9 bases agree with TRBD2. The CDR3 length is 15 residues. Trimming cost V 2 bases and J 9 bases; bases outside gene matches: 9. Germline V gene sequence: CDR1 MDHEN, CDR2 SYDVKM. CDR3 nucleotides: TGTGCCAGCAGTTTAATGGCTAGCGGGACACGAACGCAGTATTTT. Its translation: CASSLMASGTRTQYF.

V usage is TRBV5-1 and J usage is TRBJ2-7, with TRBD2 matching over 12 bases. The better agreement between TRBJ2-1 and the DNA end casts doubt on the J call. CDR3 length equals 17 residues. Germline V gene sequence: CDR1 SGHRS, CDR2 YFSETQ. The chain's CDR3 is CASSLVASGRVKDEQFF. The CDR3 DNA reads TGCGCCAGCAGCTTGGTGGCTAGCGGGAGGGTAAAGGATGAGCAGTTCTTC.

The CDR3 DNA follows: TGTGCCAGCAGTCCCAGGGGGCGGAACACTGAAGCTTTCTTT. Translating it yields CASSPRGRNTEAFF. V and J are TRBV6-4 and TRBJ1-1; 8 positions match TRBD1. CDR3 size: 14 residues. The germline gives CDR1 MRHNA, CDR2 SNTAGT. Trimming at V came to 5 bases and at J to 1 base, leaving 3 bases not matched to a gene.